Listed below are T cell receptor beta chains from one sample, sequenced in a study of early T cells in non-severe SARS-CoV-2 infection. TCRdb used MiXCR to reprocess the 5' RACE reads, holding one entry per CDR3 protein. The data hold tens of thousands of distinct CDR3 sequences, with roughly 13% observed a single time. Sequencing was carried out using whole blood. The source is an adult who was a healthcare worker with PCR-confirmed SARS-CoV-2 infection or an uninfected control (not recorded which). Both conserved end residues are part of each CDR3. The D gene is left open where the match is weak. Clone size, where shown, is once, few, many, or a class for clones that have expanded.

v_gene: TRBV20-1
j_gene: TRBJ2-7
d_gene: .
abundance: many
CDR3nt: TGCAGTGCTCCCCGTGACGGGGCCCACGAGCAGTACTTC
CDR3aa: CSAPRDGAHEQYF

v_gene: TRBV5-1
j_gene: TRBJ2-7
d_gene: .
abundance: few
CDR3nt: TGCGCCAGCCACCCGGGCGGCCAGTCCTACGAGCAGTACTTC
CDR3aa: CASHPGGQSYEQYF

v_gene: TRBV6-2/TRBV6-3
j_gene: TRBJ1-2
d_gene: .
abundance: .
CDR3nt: TGTGCCAGCCACCGGGGCTTTTTGAGCTACACCTTC
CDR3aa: CASHRGFLSYTF

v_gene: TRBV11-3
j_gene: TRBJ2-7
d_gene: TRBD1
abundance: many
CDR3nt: TGTGCCAGCAGCCCCGGACAGGGACTTTCCTACGAGCAGTACTTC
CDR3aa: CASSPGQGLSYEQYF

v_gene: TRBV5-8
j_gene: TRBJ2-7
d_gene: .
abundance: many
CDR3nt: TGTGCCAGCACCCGGGGACATTACTACGAGCAGTACTTC
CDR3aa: CASTRGHYYEQYF

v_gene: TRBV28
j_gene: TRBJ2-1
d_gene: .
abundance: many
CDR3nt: TGTGCCAGCACCCCCCTAGGGGGACTCGTCCGTGAGCAGTTCTTC
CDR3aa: CASTPLGGLVREQFF

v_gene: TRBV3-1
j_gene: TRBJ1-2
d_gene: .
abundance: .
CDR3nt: TGTGCCAGCAGCCAAGATGGGGGGAGCGGGCCGCATGGCTACACCTTC
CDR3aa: CASSQDGGSGPHGYTF

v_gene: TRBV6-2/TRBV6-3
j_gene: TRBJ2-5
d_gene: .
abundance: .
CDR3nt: TGTGCCAGCACTAGCGGGACAGGTCAAGAGACCCAGTACTTC
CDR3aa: CASTSGTGQETQYF

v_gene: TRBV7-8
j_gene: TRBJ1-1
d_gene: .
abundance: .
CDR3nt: TGTGCCAGCAGCGGGAGGGACACGAACACTGAAGCTTTCTTT
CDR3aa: CASSGRDTNTEAFF

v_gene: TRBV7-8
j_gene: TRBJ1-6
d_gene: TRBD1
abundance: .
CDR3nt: TGTGCCAGCAGCTTCCGGGACAGGGGATTTTGGGGTTCACCCCTCCACTTT
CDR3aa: CASSFRDRGFWGSPLHF

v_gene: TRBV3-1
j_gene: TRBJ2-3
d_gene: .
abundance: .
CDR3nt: TGTGCCAGCAGCTCTATGGGGTCGACAGATACGCAGTATTTT
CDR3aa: CASSSMGSTDTQYF

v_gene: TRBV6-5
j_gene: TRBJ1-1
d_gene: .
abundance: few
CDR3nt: TGTGCCAGCAGCCTGTCTCCGAACACTGAAGCTTTCTTT
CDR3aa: CASSLSPNTEAFF

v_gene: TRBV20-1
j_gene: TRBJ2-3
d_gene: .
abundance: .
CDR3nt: TGCAGTGCCGTTAAGACTACAGCGGATACGCAGTATTTT
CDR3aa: CSAVKTTADTQYF

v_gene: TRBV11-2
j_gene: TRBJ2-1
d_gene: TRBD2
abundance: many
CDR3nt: TGTGCCAGCAGCTTAACCCCGGGACTAGGAGTTGAGCAGTTCTTC
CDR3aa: CASSLTPGLGVEQFF

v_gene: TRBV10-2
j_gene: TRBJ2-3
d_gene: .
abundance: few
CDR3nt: TGCGCCAGCAGAAGCCTAGATTCCACAGATACGCAGTATTTT
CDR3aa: CASRSLDSTDTQYF

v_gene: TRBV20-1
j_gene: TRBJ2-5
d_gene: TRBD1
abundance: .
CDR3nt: TGCAGTGCTAGACCCAGTACCGGGACAGGGGTCGGAACTCAAGAGACCCAGTACTTC
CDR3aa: CSARPSTGTGVGTQETQYF

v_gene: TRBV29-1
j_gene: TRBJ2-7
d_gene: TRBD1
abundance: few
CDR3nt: TGCAGCGTATCGGGACAGTTGAACGAGCAGTACTTC
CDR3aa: CSVSGQLNEQYF

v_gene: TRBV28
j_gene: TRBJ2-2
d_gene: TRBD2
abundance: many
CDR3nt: TGTGCCAGCAGCTCCCGCCGAGGGGCGGGAGTGTATTTAGCCGGGGAGCTGTTTTTT
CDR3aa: CASSSRRGAGVYLAGELFF

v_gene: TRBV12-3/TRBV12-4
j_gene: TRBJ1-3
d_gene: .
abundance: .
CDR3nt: TGTGCCAGCAGCCCGGGGTCTAGGTCCGGAAACACCATATATTTT
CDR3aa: CASSPGSRSGNTIYF

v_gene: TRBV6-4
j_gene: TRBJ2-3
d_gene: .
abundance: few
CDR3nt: TGTGCCAGCAGTGCGGGAAGCACAGATACGCAGTATTTT
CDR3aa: CASSAGSTDTQYF

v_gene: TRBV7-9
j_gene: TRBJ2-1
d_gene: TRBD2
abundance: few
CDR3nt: TGTGCCAGCAGCCCCCTCGGGCGGGAGGGCCTGGGGGAGCAGTTCTTC
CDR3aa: CASSPLGREGLGEQFF

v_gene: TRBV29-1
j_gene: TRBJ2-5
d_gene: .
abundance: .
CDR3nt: TGCAGCGCAGGACATCTCCAAGAGACCCAGTACTTC
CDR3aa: CSAGHLQETQYF

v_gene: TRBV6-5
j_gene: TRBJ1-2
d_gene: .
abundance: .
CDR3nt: TGTGCCAGCAGCCAGACCCAGAACTATGGCTACACCTTC
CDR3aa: CASSQTQNYGYTF

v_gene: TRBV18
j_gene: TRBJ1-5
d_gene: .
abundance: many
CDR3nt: TGTGCCAGCTCCCGTTCCCGGGACTCCAATCAGCCCCAGCATTTT
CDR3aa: CASSRSRDSNQPQHF

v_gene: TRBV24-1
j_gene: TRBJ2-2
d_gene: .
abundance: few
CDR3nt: TGTGCCACCAAAGGTTTCACCGGGGAGCTGTTTTTT
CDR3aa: CATKGFTGELFF

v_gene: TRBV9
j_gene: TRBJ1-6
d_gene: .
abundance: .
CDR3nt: TGTGCCAGCAGCACCACCTGGGCACCACATAATTCACCCCTCCACTTT
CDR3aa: CASSTTWAPHNSPLHF

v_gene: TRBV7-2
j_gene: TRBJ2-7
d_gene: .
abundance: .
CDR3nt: TGTGCCAGCAGCTTAGCCACCGTGCCAGGCGAGCAGTACTTC
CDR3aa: CASSLATVPGEQYF

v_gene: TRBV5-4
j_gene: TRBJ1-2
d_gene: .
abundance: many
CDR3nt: TGTGCCAGCAGCTTCAGGGGTTCGAATGGCTACACCTTC
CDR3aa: CASSFRGSNGYTF

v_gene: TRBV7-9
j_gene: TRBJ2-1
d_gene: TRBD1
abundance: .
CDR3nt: TGTGCCAGCAGCTCCCCGGACAGGAGCTCCTACAATGAGCAGTTCTTC
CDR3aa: CASSSPDRSSYNEQFF

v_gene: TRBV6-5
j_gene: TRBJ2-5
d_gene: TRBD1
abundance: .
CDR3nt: TGTGCCAGCAGTGGGACAGGGGAAGAGACCCAGTACTTC
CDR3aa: CASSGTGEETQYF

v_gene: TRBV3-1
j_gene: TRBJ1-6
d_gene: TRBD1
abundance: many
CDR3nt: TGTGCCAGCAGCCAACCTTCCGGGACAGGAAGTTCACCCCTCCACTTT
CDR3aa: CASSQPSGTGSSPLHF

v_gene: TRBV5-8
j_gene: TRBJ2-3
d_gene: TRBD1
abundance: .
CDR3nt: TGTGCCAGCAGCTTGCCCCTGGGCGAGGGGGCAACAGATACGCAGTATTTT
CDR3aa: CASSLPLGEGATDTQYF

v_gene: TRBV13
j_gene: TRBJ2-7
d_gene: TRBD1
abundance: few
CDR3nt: TGTGCCAGCAGCCAGGGACAGGCCTCCTTCGCCTACGAGCAGTACTTC
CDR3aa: CASSQGQASFAYEQYF

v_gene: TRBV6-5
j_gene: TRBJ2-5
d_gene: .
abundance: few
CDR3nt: TGTGCCAGCAGTTACTCGGGGATGGAGACCCAGTACTTC
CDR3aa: CASSYSGMETQYF

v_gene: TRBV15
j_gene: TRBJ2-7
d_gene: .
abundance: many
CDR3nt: TGTGCCACCAGCGTACGACAGACCAGCTCCTACGAGCAGTACTTC
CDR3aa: CATSVRQTSSYEQYF

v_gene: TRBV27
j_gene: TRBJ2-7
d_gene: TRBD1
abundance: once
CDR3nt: TGTGCCAGCAGTTCAAGGACAGGATCCTACGAGCAGTACTTC
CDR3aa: CASSSRTGSYEQYF

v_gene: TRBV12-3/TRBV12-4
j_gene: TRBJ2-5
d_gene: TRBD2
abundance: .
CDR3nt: TGTGCCAGCAGTTTAGTTTTAGCGGGAGCCCGCGGGACCCAGTACTTC
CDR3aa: CASSLVLAGARGTQYF

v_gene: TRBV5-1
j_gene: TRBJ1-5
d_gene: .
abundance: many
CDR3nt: TGCGCCAGCAGCTTGGGAGGGGGACCGAATCAGCCCCAGCATTTT
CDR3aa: CASSLGGGPNQPQHF

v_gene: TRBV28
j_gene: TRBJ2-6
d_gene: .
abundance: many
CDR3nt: TGTGCCAGCAGGGAGGGAACTGGGGCCAACGTCCTGACTTTC
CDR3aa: CASREGTGANVLTF

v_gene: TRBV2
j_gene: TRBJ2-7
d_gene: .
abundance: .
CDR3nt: TGTGCCACCAGAGGGACCGGGACTGGGCAGTACTTC
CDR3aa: CATRGTGTGQYF

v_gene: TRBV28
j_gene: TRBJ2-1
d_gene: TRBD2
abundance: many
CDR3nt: TGTGCCAGCAGTATACAAAGCGGGAGGGGGAATGAGCAGTTCTTC
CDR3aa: CASSIQSGRGNEQFF

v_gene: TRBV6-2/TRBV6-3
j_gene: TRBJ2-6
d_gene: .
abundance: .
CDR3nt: TGTGCCAGCAGGCATTCAGGGCCTGGGGCCAACGTCCTGACTTTC
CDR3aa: CASRHSGPGANVLTF

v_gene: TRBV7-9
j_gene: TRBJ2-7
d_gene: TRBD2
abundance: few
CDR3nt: TGTGCCAGCAGCTTAGTAGCGGGAGGAACCTACGAGCAGTACTTC
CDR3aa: CASSLVAGGTYEQYF

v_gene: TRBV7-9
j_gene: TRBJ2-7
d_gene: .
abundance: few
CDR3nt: TGTGCCAGCAGCCGGACCACAGGGAACGAGCAGTACTTC
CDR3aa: CASSRTTGNEQYF

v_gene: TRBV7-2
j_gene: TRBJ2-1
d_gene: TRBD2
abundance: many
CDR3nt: TGTGCCAGCAGCACCTACCCACCTCCGGGACTAGCGGGAGTGGAGCAGTTCTTC
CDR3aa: CASSTYPPPGLAGVEQFF

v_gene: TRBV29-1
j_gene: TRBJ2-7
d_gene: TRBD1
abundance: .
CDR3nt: TGCAGCGTTTCTGGACAGGGTGCCTACGAGCAGTACTTC
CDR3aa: CSVSGQGAYEQYF

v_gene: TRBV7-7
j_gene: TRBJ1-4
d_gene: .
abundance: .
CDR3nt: TGTGCCAGCAGCCTTCACCCGGACGATGAAAAACTGTTTTTT
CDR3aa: CASSLHPDDEKLFF

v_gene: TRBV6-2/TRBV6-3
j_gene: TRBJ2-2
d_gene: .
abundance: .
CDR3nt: TGTGCCAGCAGTCAACATGGATCCGGGGAGCTGTTTTTT
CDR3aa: CASSQHGSGELFF

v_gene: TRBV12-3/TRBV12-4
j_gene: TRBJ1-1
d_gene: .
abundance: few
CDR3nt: TGTGCCAGCAGTCCGGACGGCAGGGGAGAGGCTTTCTTT
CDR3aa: CASSPDGRGEAFF

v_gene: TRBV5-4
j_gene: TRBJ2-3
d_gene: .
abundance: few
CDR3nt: TGTGCCAGCACCTTCGGCGGGGACACAGATACGCAGTATTTT
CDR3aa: CASTFGGDTDTQYF

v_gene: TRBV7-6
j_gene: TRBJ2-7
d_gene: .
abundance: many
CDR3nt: TGTGCCAGCAGCTTAGCGGGGGGCGATTCCTACGAGCAGTACTTC
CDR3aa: CASSLAGGDSYEQYF

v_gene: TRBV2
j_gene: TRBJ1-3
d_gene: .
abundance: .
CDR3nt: TGTGCCAGCAGTCTCAGGGAAACTGGAAACACCATATATTTT
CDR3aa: CASSLRETGNTIYF

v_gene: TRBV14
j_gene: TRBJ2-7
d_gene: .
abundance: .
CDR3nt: TGTGCCAGCAGTCAAAATCGGGACAACTCCTACGAGCAGTACTTC
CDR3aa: CASSQNRDNSYEQYF

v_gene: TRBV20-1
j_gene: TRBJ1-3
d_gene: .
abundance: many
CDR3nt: TGCAGTGCTAGAGCAGGAGAGTTCCAAAACACCATATATTTT
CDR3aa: CSARAGEFQNTIYF

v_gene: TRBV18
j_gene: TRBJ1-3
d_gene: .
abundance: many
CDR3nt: TGTGCCAGCTCACCTCAGGGGACTGGAAACACCATATATTTT
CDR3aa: CASSPQGTGNTIYF

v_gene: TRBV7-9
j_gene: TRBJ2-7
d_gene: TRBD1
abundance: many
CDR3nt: TGTGCCAGCAGCTTCTCTGGGGACAGGGGTGGCGAGCAGTACTTC
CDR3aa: CASSFSGDRGGEQYF